One sample yielded the 29 T cell receptor beta chains listed below, sequenced in a study of cytomegalovirus exposure and HLA in healthy donors. PCR employed 60 Vbeta and 13 Jbeta primers. Profiling relied on immunoSEQ multiplex PCR, and the TCRdb table lists in-frame clones only, not all of them. Altogether around 85,000 clones are present, 80% being singletons, with the ten largest covering roughly 25%. Input material: PBMCs. Receptors were obtained from a woman in her forties or fifties in good health and CMV-seropositive.

The J gene is TRBJ2-1, the V gene TRBV28; D possibly corresponds to TRBD1 (6 bases). The CDR3 length is 15 residues. Trimming took 1 base from V and 7 from J, leaving 14 bases between them. CDR1 MDHEN and CDR2 SYDVKM come from the germline V gene. The CDR3 region has the DNA TGTGCCAGCAGTTTATCGGCAGGGGAAGGAAATGAGCAGTTCTTC. It codes for CASSLSAGEGNEQFF.

V usage is TRBV6-6 and J usage is TRBJ2-3; D is unclear. CDR1 and CDR2 from the germline V gene are MNHNY and SVGAGI (reference sequence). This CDR3 has 14 amino acids. V lost 4 bases and J lost 3, with 11 bases in between. The CDR3, as DNA: TGTGCCAGCAGTTCCGAACTGAGAACAGATACGCAGTATTTT. Its translation is CASSSELRTDTQYF.

Only one count was recorded for this clone. V is TRBV4-1 and J is TRBJ2-7, with D perhaps matching TRBD2 (6 bases). The germline V gene encodes CDR1 MGHRA and CDR2 YSYEKL. This CDR3 spans 17 amino acids. Trimming left V 3 bases short and J 4 bases short, with 22 bases between. In nucleotides, the CDR3 is TGCGCCAGCAGCCAGCACCACCGGGCCTATGGGACTTACGAGCAGTACGTC. It encodes CASSQHHRAYGTYEQYV.

V and J are TRBV19 and TRBJ1-6, with D unclear. V was trimmed by 7 bases and J by 0 bases, leaving 13 bases between them. Germline-derived CDR1 and CDR2 are LNHDA and SQIVND (reference sequence). The CDR3 runs to 16 residues. CDR3 amino acids: CASTLRGGSYNSPLHF. DNA for the CDR3: TGTGCCAGTACACTCCGAGGAGGCTCCTATAATTCACCCCTCCACTTT.

The chain links TRBV19 to TRBJ1-3; D not resolved. CDR1 and CDR2 (germline): LNHDA, SQIVND (reference sequence). The V end lost 9 bases, the J end lost 0 bases, and 18 bases lay between the germline ends. The CDR3 loop spans 16 amino acids. The chain's CDR3 is CASASFGIHSGNTIYF. The CDR3 DNA reads TGTGCCAGCGCCTCTTTCGGGATCCACTCTGGAAACACCATATATTTT. The variable domain in full, with the rest retrieved from reference TRBV19 and TRBJ1-3, is DGGITQSPKYLFRKEGQNVTLSCEQNLNHDAMYWYRQDPGQGLRLIYYSQIVNDFQKGDIAEGYSVSREKKESFPLTVTSAQKNPTAFYLCASASFGIHSGNTIYFGEGSWLTVV.

Only one count was recorded for this clone. The DNA of the CDR3 is TGCGCCAGCAGTCACAATGTGAGGCAGAACAATCAGCCCCAGCATTTT. It specifies CASSHNVRQNNQPQHF. The chain combines TRBV4-1 with TRBJ1-5; D ambiguous. This CDR3 contains 16 residues. Germline loops: CDR1 MGHRA, CDR2 YSYEKL. Trimming left V 6 bases short and J 3 bases short, with 18 bases between.

The rearrangement uses TRBV7-9 and TRBJ2-3; 9 nucleotides match TRBD2. Germline V gene lookup returns CDR1 SEHNR and CDR2 FQNEAQ (reference sequence). The J segment lost 3 bases and the V segment lost 1 base, leaving 11 bases of the junction unmatched. The CDR3 loop spans 18 amino acids. Here the CDR3 DNA reads TGTGCCAGCAGCTTAGGGCTAGCGGGAAAGAAAGGGACAGATACGCAGTATTTT. It specifies CASSLGLAGKKGTDTQYF.

The V gene is TRBV6-5, the J gene TRBJ2-5; 10 bases match TRBD2. V was clipped by 10 bases and J by 6 bases; unmatched bases: 11. The CDR3 spans 14 residues. The V gene's germline CDR1 is MNHEY and CDR2 SVGAGI. CDR3 in DNA: TGTGCCACTTCCTTAGCGGGGGGCCTTAAGACCCAGTACTTC. Its protein is CATSLAGGLKTQYF.

The rearrangement links TRBV19 to TRBJ2-1, with 12 positions matching TRBD2. V trimming: 7 bases; J trimming: 0 bases; junction bases outside the gene matches: 7. The CDR3 runs to 17 residues. CDR1 and CDR2 (germline): LNHDA, SQIVND (reference sequence). In DNA, the CDR3 is TGTGCCAGTACCCGGGCTAGCGGGGGGGCCTCCTACAATGAGCAGTTCTTC. It specifies CASTRASGGASYNEQFF.

The chain carries TRBV7-3 and TRBJ1-6; no firm D call. The CDR3 consists of 16 residues. Trimming cost V 1 base and J 2 bases, with 9 bases left between them. Germline-derived CDR1 and CDR2 are SGHTA and FQGTGA. CDR3 region: CASSLMGSTYNSPLHF. CDR3 DNA sequence: TGTGCCAGCAGCTTAATGGGCAGTACCTATAATTCACCCCTCCACTTT.

J is TRBJ1-1 and V is TRBV5-6; the match to TRBD1 covers 7 bases. This CDR3 spans 15 amino acids. In germline, CDR1 is SGHDT, CDR2 YYEEEE. Trimming cost V 2 bases and J 2 bases; bases outside gene matches: 6. The CDR3 spells CASSFPDRVNTEAFF. As DNA, the CDR3 is TGTGCCAGCAGCTTCCCTGACAGGGTTAACACTGAAGCTTTCTTT.

This chain connects TRBV27 to TRBJ1-1; D gene uncertain. The CDR3 runs to 13 residues. The germline V and J ends were trimmed by 2 bases and 1 base, with 5 bases remaining between them. Germline loops: CDR1 MNHEY, CDR2 SMNVEV (reference sequence). The CDR3, as DNA: TGTGCCAGCAGTTTACAACAGAACACTGAAGCTTTCTTT. This gives the protein CASSLQQNTEAFF.

The count of this clone is one. The V call is TRBV5-1, the J call TRBJ1-2, with D tentatively TRBD1 (6 bases). V lost 1 base to trimming and J lost 6 bases, with 13 bases between them. The CDR3 runs 14 residues. Germline V gene lookup returns CDR1 SGHRS and CDR2 YFSETQ. Here the CDR3 DNA reads TGCGCCAGCAGCTTGTGGGGACAAAGGGATGGCTACACCTTC. Encoded protein: CASSLWGQRDGYTF.

This clone was seen just once. Germline and junction disagree at one end, which may indicate a read error. The rearrangement joins TRBV7-9 to TRBJ1-5; no clear D gene. Germline V gene sequence: CDR1 SEHNR, CDR2 FQNEAQ (reference sequence). CDR3 size: 12 residues. The CDR3 nucleotides are TGTTCCAGCAGCCGGGGCAATCAGCCCCAGCATTTT. It specifies CSSSRGNQPQHF.

V gene TRBV6-5 combines with J gene TRBJ1-1, with 8 nucleotides matching TRBD1. Germline CDR1 and CDR2: MNHEY and SVGAGI. J lost 4 bases, V lost 7 bases, and 11 bases had no gene match. The CDR3 has 15 residues. CDR3 sequence (DNA): TGTGCCAGCAAGAAGACAGGGGCGGGGAGCACTGAAGCTTTCTTT. Its translation: CASKKTGAGSTEAFF.

The rearrangement joins TRBV6-1 to TRBJ2-7; 7 nucleotides line up with TRBD1. V dropped 4 bases and J dropped 5; count of bases not matched to a gene: 5. This CDR3 comprises 13 residues. The germline CDR1 and CDR2 sequences are MNHNS and SASEGT. The CDR3 bases are TGTGCCAGCAGTGCCCGACAGGGCCACGAGCAGTACGTC. It codes for CASSARQGHEQYV.

The rearrangement joins TRBV25-1 to TRBJ2-5; TRBD1 matches at 9 bases. CDR1 and CDR2 from the germline V gene are MGHDK and SYGVNS. V shed 6 bases, J shed 3 bases, and the junction held 14 bases outside the gene matches. The CDR3 sequence is 17 residues long. The CDR3 sequence is CASSPHIGTGSEETQYF. CDR3 nucleotide sequence: TGTGCCAGCAGCCCACACATTGGGACAGGGTCTGAAGAGACCCAGTACTTC.

This clone was seen just once. V usage is TRBV6-5 and J usage is TRBJ2-7; D call uncertain. V was trimmed by 5 bases and J by 6 bases, leaving 8 bases between them. Germline CDR1 reads MNHEY; CDR2 reads SVGAGI. The CDR3 runs to 11 residues. This chain's CDR3 is CASSLGREQYF. The CDR3 DNA reads as TGTGCCAGCAGTCTGGGCCGCGAGCAGTACTTC.

The chain combines TRBV2 with TRBJ1-3, with TRBD1 matching 7 bases. CDR3 length: 15 residues. Germline V CDR1 and CDR2: SNHLY, FYNNEI. V lost 6 bases and J lost 2; bases outside the gene matches: 7. The CDR3 nucleotides are TGTGCCAGCAGGGATACAGGGGCCACTGGAAACACCATATATTTT. Protein: CASRDTGATGNTIYF.

The chain links TRBV19 to TRBJ1-1; the D gene is possibly TRBD1 (5 bases). Germline loops: CDR1 LNHDA, CDR2 SQIVND (reference sequence). V was cut by 6 bases and J by 6 bases, with 14 bases left in between. The CDR3 extends over 13 amino acids. The DNA for the CDR3 is TGTGCCAGTAGCCGGGACTCCTATTCTGAAGCTTTCTTT. It encodes CASSRDSYSEAFF.

This clone was observed a handful of times. The chain has TRBV7-9 and TRBJ1-2; D is perhaps TRBD1 (6 bases). V dropped 5 bases and J dropped 5 bases, with 9 bases sitting between them. CDR3 length: 12 amino acids. In germline, CDR1 is SEHNR, CDR2 FQNEAQ (reference sequence). CDR3 sequence: CASSPTGYGYTF. The CDR3 DNA follows: TGTGCCAGCAGCCCGACAGGTTATGGCTACACCTTC.

As to this clone: The junction does not match germline at one end; this may be a read error. The rearrangement links TRBV7-7 to TRBJ2-6; D call uncertain. The V gene's germline CDR1 is SSHAT and CDR2 FNYEAQ (reference sequence). The CDR3 runs to 16 residues. For the CDR3, the DNA is TGTGCTAGCAGCTTAGGGCCCGGGTCTGGGGCCAACGTCCTGACTTTC. This sequence encodes CASSLGPGSGANVLTF.

The chain uses TRBV5-1 and TRBJ2-3; 11 nucleotides align to TRBD2. This CDR3 has 16 residues. Trimming at V came to 0 bases and at J to 3 bases, leaving 3 bases not matched to a gene. Germline V gene lookup returns CDR1 SGHRS and CDR2 YFSETQ. The CDR3 protein is CASSLVLAGATDTQYF. The CDR3 DNA reads as TGCGCCAGCAGCTTGGTACTAGCGGGGGCAACAGATACGCAGTATTTT.

DNA for the CDR3: TGTGCCAGCAGTGGACAGTTAAATTCACCCCTCCACTTT. It is translated as CASSGQLNSPLHF. The gene calls are TRBV2 and TRBJ1-6; weak D call: TRBD1 (5 bases). CDR3 length equals 13 residues. Deletions cut 4 bases from V and 7 bases from J, with 8 bases between. CDR1 and CDR2 from the germline V gene are SNHLY and FYNNEI. Full variable domain (missing parts from reference TRBV2 and TRBJ1-6): EPEVTQTPSHQVTQMGQEVILRCVPISNHLYFYWYRQILGQKVEFLVSFYNNEISEKSEIFDDQFSVERPDGSNFTLKIRSTKLEDSAMYFCASSGQLNSPLHFGNGTRLTVT.

This clone has only a few counts. The chain carries TRBV19 and TRBJ2-4, with D unresolved. This CDR3 has 11 amino acids. Germline V lookup: CDR1 LNHDA, CDR2 SQIVND (reference sequence). V lost 7 bases to trimming and J lost 6 bases, with 7 bases between them. The DNA for the CDR3 is TGTGCCAGTATGGGCAGAAACATTCAGTACTTC. Protein product: CASMGRNIQYF.

This clone was observed once. V usage is TRBV6-1 and J usage is TRBJ1-5, with D uncertain. The V and J ends lost 6 bases and 7 bases respectively, with 16 bases between them. CDR1 is MNHNS and CDR2 is SASEGT in the germline V gene. The CDR3 has 14 amino acids. CDR3 sequence: CASSPEDSGQPQHF. For the CDR3, the DNA is TGTGCCAGCAGCCCTGAAGATAGCGGGCAGCCCCAGCATTTT.

This chain links TRBV18 with TRBJ1-5; TRBD1 might be the D (6 bases). The CDR3 covers 15 residues. Germline V gene data show CDR1 as KGHSH and CDR2 as LQKENI. V lost 4 bases to trimming and J lost 7 bases, with 17 bases between them. CDR3 region: CASSLDVWGGQPQHF. The CDR3 nucleotides read TGTGCCAGCTCACTCGACGTTTGGGGGGGCCAGCCCCAGCATTTT.

This sequence joins TRBV6-6 and TRBJ1-1; D is uncertain. Germline CDR1 MNHNY, CDR2 SVGAGI (reference sequence). V lost 3 bases and J lost 7, with 12 bases in between. The CDR3 runs to 13 residues. In nucleotides, the CDR3 is TGTGCCAGCAGTTATCACGATAGAAATGAAGCTTTCTTT. Translating it yields CASSYHDRNEAFF.

This clone was observed a few times. This sample also contains other DNA sequences that code for the same CDR3. V gene TRBV7-9 combines with J gene TRBJ2-3, with TRBD1 as a possible D gene (6 bases). Looked up from germline, CDR1 is SEHNR and CDR2 is FQNEAQ (reference sequence). Trimming pared 3 bases from V and 4 bases from J, leaving 11 bases between. CDR3 length equals 14 residues. CDR3 loop: CASSLGRGSDTQYF. CDR3 bases: TGTGCCAGCAGCTTGGGAAGGGGGTCAGATACGCAGTATTTT.